The rows below give T cell receptor beta chains drawn from one sample of a study of CD8 T cells in Susac syndrome. TCRdb called the immunoSEQ multiplex PCR reads again in MiXCR, with one record for every CDR3 protein. Of around 170,000 distinct CDR3 sequences listed, just under 95% are singletons. Sequencing was performed on CD8+ T cells from PBMCs. The receptors here all came from a human donor with Susac syndrome. Both conserved end residues are part of each CDR3. A D gene is named only where the DNA matches it firmly. Clone size is stated in some rows and not others, as once, few, many or a class when expanded.

>-|TRBD1|TRBJ1-1|TRBV29-1
TGCAGCGTGTACAGGGGGATGAACACTGAAGCTTTCTTT
CSVYRGMNTEAFF
>-|-|TRBJ2-7|TRBV7-9
TGTGCCAGCAGCCAGCCCTACAGTCTCGAGCAGTACTTC
CASSQPYSLEQYF
>-|TRBD1|TRBJ1-2|TRBV5-6
TGTGCCAGCAGCTCGACAGGGGGTCAGGGCTACACCTTC
CASSSTGGQGYTF
>-|-|TRBJ1-5|TRBV9
TGTGCCAGCAGCGTCGAGGATGCGGCAGATCAGCCCCAGCATTTT
CASSVEDAADQPQHF
>-|TRBD2|TRBJ2-3|TRBV15
TGTGCCACCAGCAGAAAACGGAGTTCCGACGGGGGGGACACAGATACGCAGTATTTT
CATSRKRSSDGGDTDTQYF
>-|-|TRBJ1-3|TRBV3-1
TGTGCCAGCAGCCAAGGGATTGGGGCGCGAGGAAACACCATATATTTT
CASSQGIGARGNTIYF
>-|-|TRBJ2-5|TRBV29-1
TGCAGCGTTGAAGAGGCCGGGGAACGAGGGCCACAAGAGACCCAGTACTTC
CSVEEAGERGPQETQYF
>-|-|TRBJ2-7|TRBV20-1
TGCAGTGCTAGAACAGGTACCTCCTACGAGCAGTACTTC
CSARTGTSYEQYF
>-|TRBD1|TRBJ1-4|TRBV12-3/TRBV12-4
TGTGCCAGCAGTTCCCCCGGGACAGGGCATGAAAAACTGTTTTTT
CASSSPGTGHEKLFF
>-|-|TRBJ2-7|TRBV2
TGTGCCAGCAGTGAATCTTCTGTAACTATCTCCTACGAGCAGTACTTC
CASSESSVTISYEQYF
>-|-|TRBJ2-5|TRBV12-3/TRBV12-4
TGTGCCAGCAGCGGGGCGGGCAGACAAGAGACCCAGTACTTC
CASSGAGRQETQYF
>-|-|TRBJ2-2|TRBV27
TGTGCCAGCAGTTTATGGGACGGGAACACCGGGGAGCTGTTTTTT
CASSLWDGNTGELFF
>-|TRBD1|TRBJ1-3|TRBV30
TGTGCCTGGGGCGGACAGGGGGCCTCTGGAAACACCATATATTTT
CAWGGQGASGNTIYF
>-|-|TRBJ2-3|TRBV24-1
TGTGCCACCAGTGATTCAGGGGAGACAGATACGCAGTATTTT
CATSDSGETDTQYF
>few|-|TRBJ2-3|TRBV9
TGTGCCAGCAGCGTAGAAGATACGCAGTATTTT
CASSVEDTQYF
>-|TRBD1|TRBJ1-2|TRBV28
TGTGCCAGCAGTCCACAGGGGAACTATGGCTACACCTTC
CASSPQGNYGYTF
>-|TRBD1|TRBJ1-1|TRBV12-3/TRBV12-4
TGTGCCAGCAGTTCCAGGGACAGGGCCATTTACACTGAAGCTTTCTTT
CASSSRDRAIYTEAFF
>-|-|TRBJ1-1|TRBV6-5
TGTGCCAGCAGTTACTCACGGGGGTGGGGGAACACTGAAGCTTTCTTT
CASSYSRGWGNTEAFF
>-|-|TRBJ2-1|TRBV25-1
TGTGCCAGCAACCAAGGAAGGGAGCAGTTCTTC
CASNQGREQFF
>-|TRBD1|TRBJ1-2|TRBV7-9
TGTGCCAGCAGCTTAGCCGGGACAGAAGTATACTATGGCTACACCTTC
CASSLAGTEVYYGYTF
>-|TRBD1|TRBJ1-2|TRBV20-1
TGCAGTGGCGGGACAGACTATGGCTACACCTTC
CSGGTDYGYTF
>-|-|TRBJ1-5|TRBV6-7
TGTGCCAGCTCAAGTCAGGGAGGGTGCAATCAGCCCCAGCATTTT
CASSSQGGCNQPQHF
>-|-|TRBJ1-1|TRBV30
TGTGCCTGGAGGGACCGGAATCTTCCAGTGAACACTGAAGCTTTCTTT
CAWRDRNLPVNTEAFF
>-|TRBD2|TRBJ2-5|TRBV11-2
TGTGCCTCCAAGCGGGGGGGAAAAGAGACCCAGTACTTC
CASKRGGKETQYF
>-|TRBD2|TRBJ2-2|TRBV2
TGTGCCAGCAGACGACTAGCGGGAGCAGGCGGGGAGCTGTTTTTT
CASRRLAGAGGELFF
>-|-|TRBJ2-2|TRBV6-5
TGTGCCAGCAGTTACTCCAAGACCGGGGAGCTGTTTTTT
CASSYSKTGELFF
>-|-|TRBJ2-5|TRBV27
TGTGCCAGCAGTACTTACAAGACCCAGTACTTC
CASSTYKTQYF
>-|TRBD2|TRBJ2-1|TRBV9
TGTGCCAGCAGCGTTTACACCGAAACTAGCGGGACCAATGAGCAGTTCTTC
CASSVYTETSGTNEQFF
>-|-|TRBJ2-7|TRBV7-6
TGTGCCAGCAGCTTAGTATGGGGTAAAGACGAGCAGTACTTC
CASSLVWGKDEQYF
>-|-|TRBJ1-1|TRBV9
TGTGCCAGCAGCTCCACCGGGGATTCGAACACTGAAGCTTTCTTT
CASSSTGDSNTEAFF
>once|TRBD2|TRBJ2-7|TRBV15
TGTGCCACCAGCAGAGATAAGCTAGCGGGAATCTACGAGCAGTACTTC
CATSRDKLAGIYEQYF
>-|TRBD2|TRBJ2-1|TRBV6-6
TGTGCCAGCAGTTACAGCGGGAGGGCCGAACGTGAGCAGTTCTTC
CASSYSGRAEREQFF
>-|TRBD2|TRBJ2-7|TRBV15
TGTGCCACCAGCAGAGATCCGGGAGGTAGCTCCTACGAGCAGTACTTC
CATSRDPGGSSYEQYF
>-|TRBD1|TRBJ2-5|TRBV12-3/TRBV12-4
TGTGCCAGCAGTCCCGGGACAGAAGTCCGGGAGACCCAGTACTTC
CASSPGTEVRETQYF
>once|-|TRBJ2-3|TRBV27
TGTGCCAGCAGTTTATTGCCCACAGATACGCAGTATTTT
CASSLLPTDTQYF
>-|-|TRBJ1-1|TRBV28
TGTGCCAGCCGGGGACCGCCAAAGGGCACTGAAGCTTTCTTT
CASRGPPKGTEAFF
>-|TRBD2|TRBJ2-5|TRBV11-2
TGTGCCAGCAGTATAGCGGGAGTTGAGACCCAGTACTTC
CASSIAGVETQYF
>-|-|TRBJ1-1|TRBV29-1
TGCAGCGCTGGGGCATATACGTTGAACACTGAAGCTTTCTTT
CSAGAYTLNTEAFF
>-|TRBD1|TRBJ1-2|TRBV20-1
TGCAGTGCTCCAACGGGACAGGGCATGAGAGGCTACACCTTC
CSAPTGQGMRGYTF
>once|-|TRBJ2-1|TRBV3-1
TGTGCCAGCAGCCGAGGGACTTACCGTTCCTACAATGAGCAGTTCTTC
CASSRGTYRSYNEQFF
>-|TRBD2|TRBJ2-1|TRBV29-1
TGCAGCGTCTTTAGCGGGAGGGGAGAGTTCTTC
CSVFSGRGEFF
>-|-|TRBJ2-1|TRBV7-2
TGTGCCAGCAGCTTTGTTCTAGCGACTGAGCAGTTCTTC
CASSFVLATEQFF
>once|TRBD2|TRBJ2-3|TRBV3-1
TGTGCCAGCAGCCAACGCGGGAGGGCTTCTGGAGATACGCAGTATTTT
CASSQRGRASGDTQYF
>-|TRBD2|TRBJ2-7|TRBV7-3
TGTGCCAGCAGCTTAACCGGCCTAGCGGGAGGGCCTGACGAGCAGTACTTC
CASSLTGLAGGPDEQYF
>-|TRBD1|TRBJ2-7|TRBV28
TGTGCCAGCAGTTCCACTCAGACAGGGACGCACTACGAGCAGTACTTC
CASSSTQTGTHYEQYF